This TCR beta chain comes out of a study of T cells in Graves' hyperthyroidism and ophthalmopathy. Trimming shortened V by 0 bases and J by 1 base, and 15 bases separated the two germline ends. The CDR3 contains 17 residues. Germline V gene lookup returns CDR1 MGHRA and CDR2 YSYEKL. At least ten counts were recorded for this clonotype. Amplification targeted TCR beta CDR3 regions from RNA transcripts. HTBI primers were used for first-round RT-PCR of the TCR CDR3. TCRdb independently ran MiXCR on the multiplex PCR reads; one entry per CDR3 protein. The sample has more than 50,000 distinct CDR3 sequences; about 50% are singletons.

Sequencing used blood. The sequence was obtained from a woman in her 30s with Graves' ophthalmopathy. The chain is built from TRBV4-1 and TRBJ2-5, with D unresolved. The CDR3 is CASSQEIGAGSQETQYF. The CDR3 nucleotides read TGCGCCAGCAGCCAAGAAATAGGTGCTGGTAGCCAAGAGACCCAGTACTTC.